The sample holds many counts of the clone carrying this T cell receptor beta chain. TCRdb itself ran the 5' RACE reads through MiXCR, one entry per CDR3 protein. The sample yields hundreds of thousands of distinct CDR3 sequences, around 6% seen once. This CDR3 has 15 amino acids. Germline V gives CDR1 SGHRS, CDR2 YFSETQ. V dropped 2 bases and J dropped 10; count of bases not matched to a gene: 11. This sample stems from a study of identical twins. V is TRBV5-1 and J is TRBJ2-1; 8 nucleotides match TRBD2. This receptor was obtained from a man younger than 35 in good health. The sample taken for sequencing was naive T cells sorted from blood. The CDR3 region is CASSFTGGDVGEQFF. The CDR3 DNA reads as TGCGCCAGCAGCTTTACGGGAGGGGATGTGGGCGAGCAGTTCTTC. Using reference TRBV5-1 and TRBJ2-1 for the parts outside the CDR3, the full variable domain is KAGVTQTPRYLIKTRGQQVTLSCSPISGHRSVSWYQQTPGQGLQFLFEYFSETQRNKGNFPGRFSGRQFSNSRSEMNVSTLELGDSALYLCASSFTGGDVGEQFFGPGTRLTVL.